The sequence of this T cell receptor (beta chain) was determined in a study of T cell clones after liver transplantation. Study information: TCRbeta sequencing after a pre-transplant mixed lymphocyte reaction identified graft-donor-reactive clones, later tracked in post-transplant blood. Standard immunosuppression, with no induction, continued until 12-24 months after transplant. Timepoints were pre-transplant, pre-withdrawal, and after withdrawal was completed or failed.

Data came from immunoSEQ multiplex PCR; TCRdb stores just in-frame clones and leaves some out. The sample has more than 45,000 clones; around two thirds are singletons. This CDR3 has 14 residues. Trimming cost V 9 bases and J 3 bases, with 18 bases left between them. The germline gives CDR1 MRHNA, CDR2 SNTAGT. The specimen was CD4+ T cells from blood, collected at the roughly 16-month timepoint. The TCR was taken from a human patient who received a liver transplant. Some T cells could come from the graft donor. This chain connects TRBV6-4 to TRBJ2-7; weak D call: TRBD2 (6 bases). DNA for the CDR3: TGTGCCAGTCCCATCCGGGACTGCTTCTACGAGCAGTACTTC. It specifies CASPIRDCFYEQYF.